This is a list of T cell receptor beta chains from one sample in a study of spatial heterogeneity in lung cancer. TCRdb re-called the 5' RACE reads with MiXCR, one entry per CDR3 protein. The table records 40,000 to 50,000 distinct CDR3 sequences, approximately 10% of them present only once. The specimen was PBMCs, collected at follow-up. The receptor set was obtained from a female donor with early-stage non-small cell lung cancer. CDR3s include the opening cysteine and the closing phenylalanine or tryptophan. A D gene is named only where the DNA matches it firmly. Not all rows give a size; the values are once, few, many and, for expanded clones, a class.

clone size: many; V gene: TRBV9; D gene: .; J gene: TRBJ2-5; CDR3 protein: CASSVGLTLGETQYF; CDR3 DNA: TGTGCCAGCAGCGTAGGACTAACCTTAGGGGAGACCCAGTACTTC
clone size: .; V gene: TRBV29-1; D gene: .; J gene: TRBJ2-1; CDR3 protein: CSVESPPFKSSYNEQFF; CDR3 DNA: TGCAGCGTTGAATCCCCCCCCTTTAAGAGCTCCTACAATGAGCAGTTCTTC
clone size: .; V gene: TRBV7-2; D gene: TRBD2; J gene: TRBJ2-7; CDR3 protein: CASSLSPTSAPEQYF; CDR3 DNA: TGTGCCAGCAGCTTAAGTCCTACTAGCGCTCCCGAGCAGTACTTC
clone size: .; V gene: TRBV20-1; D gene: TRBD2; J gene: TRBJ2-5; CDR3 protein: CSAESGGTPQETQYF; CDR3 DNA: TGCAGTGCCGAAAGCGGGGGGACCCCCCAAGAGACCCAGTACTTC
clone size: many; V gene: TRBV30; D gene: TRBD2; J gene: TRBJ2-1; CDR3 protein: CAWSSGGNEQFF; CDR3 DNA: TGTGCCTGGAGTTCCGGGGGGAATGAGCAGTTCTTC
clone size: .; V gene: TRBV5-1; D gene: TRBD2; J gene: TRBJ2-3; CDR3 protein: CASSPLSSGGTDTQYF; CDR3 DNA: TGCGCCAGCAGCCCGCTTTCTAGCGGGGGCACAGATACGCAGTATTTT
clone size: many; V gene: TRBV2; D gene: TRBD1; J gene: TRBJ2-3; CDR3 protein: CASSEPGQGIADTQYF; CDR3 DNA: TGTGCCAGCAGTGAGCCGGGACAGGGGATTGCAGATACGCAGTATTTT
clone size: few; V gene: TRBV10-2; D gene: .; J gene: TRBJ2-1; CDR3 protein: CASMGVTVGEQFF; CDR3 DNA: TGCGCCAGCATGGGGGTTACAGTGGGGGAGCAGTTCTTC
clone size: many; V gene: TRBV19; D gene: .; J gene: TRBJ2-7; CDR3 protein: CASSPFAGREQYF; CDR3 DNA: TGTGCCAGTAGTCCTTTCGCAGGGCGAGAGCAGTACTTC
clone size: few; V gene: TRBV11-2; D gene: .; J gene: TRBJ1-5; CDR3 protein: CASSLDIGNQPQHF; CDR3 DNA: TGTGCCAGCAGCTTAGATATTGGCAATCAGCCCCAGCATTTT
clone size: many; V gene: TRBV9; D gene: .; J gene: TRBJ1-2; CDR3 protein: CASSDEQGNYGYTF; CDR3 DNA: TGTGCCAGCAGCGACGAACAGGGCAACTATGGCTACACCTTC
clone size: .; V gene: TRBV6-6; D gene: TRBD2; J gene: TRBJ2-3; CDR3 protein: CASSYKNSGGTQYF; CDR3 DNA: TGTGCCAGCAGTTACAAAAATAGCGGGGGGACGCAGTATTTT
clone size: few; V gene: TRBV21-1; D gene: .; J gene: TRBJ2-1; CDR3 protein: CASSNRLRGESNEQFF; CDR3 DNA: TGTGCCAGCAGCAATCGTTTGAGGGGGGAAAGTAATGAGCAGTTCTTC
clone size: many; V gene: TRBV18; D gene: .; J gene: TRBJ1-2; CDR3 protein: CASSPRQQTNYGYTF; CDR3 DNA: TGTGCCAGCTCACCGAGACAGCAAACTAACTATGGCTACACCTTC
clone size: many; V gene: TRBV10-3; D gene: TRBD1; J gene: TRBJ1-1; CDR3 protein: CAIKRNRGNTEAFF; CDR3 DNA: TGTGCCATCAAAAGGAACAGGGGGAACACTGAAGCTTTCTTT
clone size: .; V gene: TRBV7-9; D gene: TRBD1; J gene: TRBJ1-1; CDR3 protein: CASSLDRGYTEAFF; CDR3 DNA: TGTGCCAGCAGCCTCGACAGGGGGTACACTGAAGCTTTCTTT
clone size: many; V gene: TRBV27; D gene: .; J gene: TRBJ2-2; CDR3 protein: CASSLQWGAWLTNTGELFF; CDR3 DNA: TGTGCCAGCAGTTTACAGTGGGGGGCCTGGCTGACGAACACCGGGGAGCTGTTTTTT
clone size: many; V gene: TRBV19; D gene: .; J gene: TRBJ1-1; CDR3 protein: CASSIPGMNTEAFF; CDR3 DNA: TGTGCCAGTAGTATACCAGGGATGAACACTGAAGCTTTCTTT
clone size: few; V gene: TRBV3-1; D gene: .; J gene: TRBJ1-5; CDR3 protein: CASSQYQINQPQHF; CDR3 DNA: TGTGCCAGCAGCCAGTACCAGATCAATCAGCCCCAGCATTTT
clone size: .; V gene: TRBV7-8; D gene: TRBD1; J gene: TRBJ2-2; CDR3 protein: CASSLWYRGSSGELFF; CDR3 DNA: TGTGCCAGCAGCTTATGGTACAGGGGGAGCAGCGGGGAGCTGTTTTTT
clone size: few; V gene: TRBV5-1; D gene: TRBD2; J gene: TRBJ2-5; CDR3 protein: CASSSGTSGETQYF; CDR3 DNA: TGCGCCAGCAGCTCCGGGACTAGCGGGGAGACCCAGTACTTC
clone size: .; V gene: TRBV20-1; D gene: .; J gene: TRBJ1-2; CDR3 protein: CSARVGPLEYTF; CDR3 DNA: TGCAGTGCTAGAGTTGGTCCCTTGGAGTACACCTTC
clone size: few; V gene: TRBV18; D gene: TRBD1; J gene: TRBJ1-1; CDR3 protein: CASSSTGETEAFF; CDR3 DNA: TGTGCCAGCTCATCGACAGGGGAGACTGAAGCTTTCTTT
clone size: many; V gene: TRBV29-1; D gene: .; J gene: TRBJ1-1; CDR3 protein: CSARTANTEAFF; CDR3 DNA: TGCAGCGCACGGACGGCAAACACTGAAGCTTTCTTT
clone size: .; V gene: TRBV27; D gene: .; J gene: TRBJ2-7; CDR3 protein: CASSLSISAYEQYF; CDR3 DNA: TGTGCCAGCAGTTTATCTATCAGCGCCTACGAGCAGTACTTC
clone size: .; V gene: TRBV5-1; D gene: TRBD1; J gene: TRBJ2-5; CDR3 protein: CASSGTGGGGETQYF; CDR3 DNA: TGCGCCAGCAGCGGAACAGGGGGCGGAGGAGAGACCCAGTACTTC
clone size: .; V gene: TRBV27; D gene: .; J gene: TRBJ2-1; CDR3 protein: CASSFSAGFSYNEQFF; CDR3 DNA: TGTGCCAGCAGTTTCAGTGCGGGATTTTCGTACAATGAGCAGTTCTTC
clone size: few; V gene: TRBV5-1; D gene: .; J gene: TRBJ1-5; CDR3 protein: CASSPGAGTHSNQPQHF; CDR3 DNA: TGCGCCAGCAGCCCGGGCGCCGGGACACATAGCAATCAGCCCCAGCATTTT
clone size: few; V gene: TRBV3-1; D gene: TRBD2; J gene: TRBJ2-1; CDR3 protein: CASSQGGGDPSYNEQFF; CDR3 DNA: TGTGCCAGCAGCCAAGGGGGAGGGGACCCCTCCTACAATGAGCAGTTCTTC
clone size: many; V gene: TRBV5-1; D gene: TRBD2; J gene: TRBJ2-3; CDR3 protein: CASQRGGSTDTQYF; CDR3 DNA: TGCGCCAGCCAGCGGGGGGGCAGTACAGATACGCAGTATTTT
clone size: .; V gene: TRBV19; D gene: .; J gene: TRBJ1-5; CDR3 protein: CASSIRLNSNQPQHF; CDR3 DNA: TGTGCCAGTAGTATAAGGTTGAATAGCAATCAGCCCCAGCATTTT
clone size: .; V gene: TRBV5-6; D gene: TRBD1; J gene: TRBJ2-4; CDR3 protein: CASSGSGQGIYIQYF; CDR3 DNA: TGTGCCAGCAGCGGATCGGGACAGGGAATATACATTCAGTACTTC
clone size: .; V gene: TRBV7-9; D gene: TRBD1; J gene: TRBJ1-2; CDR3 protein: CASSIDRADVYSYTF; CDR3 DNA: TGTGCCAGCAGCATCGACAGGGCTGACGTCTATAGCTACACCTTC
clone size: many; V gene: TRBV7-9; D gene: TRBD2; J gene: TRBJ2-2; CDR3 protein: CASSYPGLNTGELFF; CDR3 DNA: TGTGCCAGCAGCTATCCGGGACTAAACACCGGGGAGCTGTTTTTT
clone size: medium-sized; V gene: TRBV20-1; D gene: .; J gene: TRBJ2-3; CDR3 protein: CSALGQGRDTQYF; CDR3 DNA: TGCAGTGCTCTGGGGCAGGGCCGGGATACGCAGTATTTT
clone size: many; V gene: TRBV7-9; D gene: TRBD1; J gene: TRBJ2-7; CDR3 protein: CASSSLDRYYEQYF; CDR3 DNA: TGTGCCAGCAGCTCGTTGGACAGGTACTACGAGCAGTACTTC
clone size: few; V gene: TRBV27; D gene: TRBD2; J gene: TRBJ2-3; CDR3 protein: CASSWGRGLAGAFTDTQYF; CDR3 DNA: TGTGCCAGCAGCTGGGGACGAGGACTAGCGGGGGCCTTCACAGATACGCAGTATTTT
clone size: few; V gene: TRBV5-1; D gene: TRBD1; J gene: TRBJ2-7; CDR3 protein: CASQPGTGTYEQYF; CDR3 DNA: TGCGCCTCGCAGCCTGGGACAGGGACCTACGAGCAGTACTTC
clone size: many; V gene: TRBV28; D gene: TRBD1; J gene: TRBJ2-7; CDR3 protein: CASSSGGVTSYEQYF; CDR3 DNA: TGTGCCAGCAGTTCAGGGGGCGTAACGTCCTACGAGCAGTACTTC
clone size: .; V gene: TRBV2; D gene: .; J gene: TRBJ2-3; CDR3 protein: CASTSGGASTDTQYF; CDR3 DNA: TGTGCCAGCACGTCTGGGGGCGCGAGTACAGATACGCAGTATTTT
clone size: .; V gene: TRBV9; D gene: .; J gene: TRBJ2-1; CDR3 protein: CASSVATPVGGLYNEQFF; CDR3 DNA: TGTGCCAGCAGCGTAGCTACCCCCGTGGGGGGGCTGTACAATGAGCAGTTCTTC
clone size: .; V gene: TRBV7-6; D gene: .; J gene: TRBJ1-1; CDR3 protein: CASTPIRGVTEAFF; CDR3 DNA: TGTGCCAGCACCCCGATTCGGGGCGTAACTGAAGCTTTCTTT
clone size: .; V gene: TRBV27; D gene: TRBD1; J gene: TRBJ1-1; CDR3 protein: CVSSRTGKNTEAFF; CDR3 DNA: TGTGTCAGCAGTAGGACAGGGAAGAACACTGAAGCTTTCTTT
clone size: many; V gene: TRBV29-1; D gene: TRBD1; J gene: TRBJ2-1; CDR3 protein: CSADGQGIYNEQFF; CDR3 DNA: TGCAGCGCAGACGGACAGGGCATCTACAATGAGCAGTTCTTC